Sequencing of this T cell receptor (beta chain) was carried out in a study of molecular identifiers for immune sequencing clone quantification. A single record per CDR3 protein comes from TCRdb applying MiXCR to the PCR reads. The repertoire holds 300,000 to 400,000 distinct CDR3 sequences, with about a fifth as singletons. Isolation of naive CD8 T cells was achieved by sorting on a CD8+CD4-CCR7+CD45RA+ phenotype. The germline gives CDR1 SGHTS, CDR2 YDEGEE. The CDR3 spans 15 residues. V lost 3 bases, J lost 6 bases, and 9 bases stayed unmatched. This clonotype appeared a few times. The sample was naive CD8+ T cells from blood, with Jurkat cell RNA spiked in. Subset described: FACS-sorted CD8+CD4-CCR7+CD45RA+ naive T cells. The chain combines TRBV5-8 with TRBJ2-7; TRBD2 aligns across 10 bases. This sequence was found in a human donor in good health. Some libraries in this study had Jurkat cell RNA spiked in. This CDR3 reads CASSWGASGGSEQYF. The CDR3 coding sequence is TGTGCCAGCAGCTGGGGTGCTAGCGGGGGTTCCGAGCAGTACTTC.